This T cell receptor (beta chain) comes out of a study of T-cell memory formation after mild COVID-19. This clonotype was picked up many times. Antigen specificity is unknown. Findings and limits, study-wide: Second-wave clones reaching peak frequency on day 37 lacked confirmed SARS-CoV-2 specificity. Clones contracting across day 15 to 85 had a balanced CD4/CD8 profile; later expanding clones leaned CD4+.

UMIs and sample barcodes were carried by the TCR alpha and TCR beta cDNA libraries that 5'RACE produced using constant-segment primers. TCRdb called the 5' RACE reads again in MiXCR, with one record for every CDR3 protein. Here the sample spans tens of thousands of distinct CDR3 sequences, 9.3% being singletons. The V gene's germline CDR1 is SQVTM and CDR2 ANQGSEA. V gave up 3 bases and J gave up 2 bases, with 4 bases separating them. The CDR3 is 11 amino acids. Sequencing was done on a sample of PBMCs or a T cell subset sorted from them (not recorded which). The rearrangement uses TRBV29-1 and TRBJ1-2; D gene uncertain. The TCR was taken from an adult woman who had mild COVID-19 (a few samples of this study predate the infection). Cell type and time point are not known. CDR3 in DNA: TGCAGCGTTGAGAAGAACTATGGCTACACCTTC. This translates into CSVEKNYGYTF. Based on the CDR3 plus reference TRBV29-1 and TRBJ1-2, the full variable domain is SAVISQKPSRDICQRGTSLTIQCQVDSQVTMMFWYRQQPGQSLTLIATANQGSEATYESGFVIDKFPISRPNLTFSTLTVSNMSPEDSSIYLCSVEKNYGYTFGSGTRLTVV.